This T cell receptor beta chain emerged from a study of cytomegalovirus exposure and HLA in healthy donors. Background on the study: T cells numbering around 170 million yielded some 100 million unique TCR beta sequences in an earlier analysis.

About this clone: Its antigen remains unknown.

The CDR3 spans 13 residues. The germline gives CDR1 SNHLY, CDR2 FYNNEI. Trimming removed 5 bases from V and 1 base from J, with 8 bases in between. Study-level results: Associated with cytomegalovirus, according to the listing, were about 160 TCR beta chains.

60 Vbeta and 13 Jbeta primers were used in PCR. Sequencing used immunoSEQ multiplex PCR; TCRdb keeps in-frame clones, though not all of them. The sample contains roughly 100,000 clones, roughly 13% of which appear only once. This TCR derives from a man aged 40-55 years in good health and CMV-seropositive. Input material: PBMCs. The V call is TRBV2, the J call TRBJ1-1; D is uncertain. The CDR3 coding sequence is TGTGCCAGCAGTTCTCAACAGAACACTGAAGCTTTCTTT. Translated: CASSSQQNTEAFF.